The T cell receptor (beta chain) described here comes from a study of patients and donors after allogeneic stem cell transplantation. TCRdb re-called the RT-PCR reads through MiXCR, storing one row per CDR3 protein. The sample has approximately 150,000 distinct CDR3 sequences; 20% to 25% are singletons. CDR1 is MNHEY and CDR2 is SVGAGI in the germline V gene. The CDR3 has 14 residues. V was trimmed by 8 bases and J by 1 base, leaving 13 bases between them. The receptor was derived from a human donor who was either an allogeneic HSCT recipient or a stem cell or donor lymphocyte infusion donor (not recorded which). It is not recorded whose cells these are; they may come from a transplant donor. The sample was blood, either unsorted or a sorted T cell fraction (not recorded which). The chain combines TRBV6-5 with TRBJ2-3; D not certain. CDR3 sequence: CASQRLVGTDTQYF. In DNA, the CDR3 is TGTGCCAGCCAGAGATTAGTTGGCACAGATACGCAGTATTTT.